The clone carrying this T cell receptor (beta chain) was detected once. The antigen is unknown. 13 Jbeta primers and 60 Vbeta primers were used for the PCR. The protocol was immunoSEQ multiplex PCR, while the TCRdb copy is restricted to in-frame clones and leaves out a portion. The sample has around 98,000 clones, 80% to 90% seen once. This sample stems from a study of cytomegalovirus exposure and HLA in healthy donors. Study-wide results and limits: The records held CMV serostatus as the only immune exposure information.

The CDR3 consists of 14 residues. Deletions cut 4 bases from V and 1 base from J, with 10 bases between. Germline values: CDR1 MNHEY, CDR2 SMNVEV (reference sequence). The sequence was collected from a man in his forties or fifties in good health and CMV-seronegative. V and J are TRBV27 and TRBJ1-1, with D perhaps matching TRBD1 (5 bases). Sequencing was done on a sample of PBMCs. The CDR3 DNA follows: TGTGCCAGCAGTTCGAGGCAGGGGAACACTGAAGCTTTCTTT. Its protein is CASSSRQGNTEAFF.